This T cell receptor (beta chain) was sequenced for a study of blood T cell repertoires in COVID-19. Study as a whole: Recovered status applied to Cohort 3 donors who had two consecutive negative PCRs. It also applied to those with clearance or with symptom resolution. Sources were T cells, B-cell-depleted T cells, or PBMCs; the material itself was cDNA or gDNA. Acute and convalescent COVID-19 specimens originated in the United States, Italy and Spain.

V was clipped by 9 bases and J by 5 bases; unmatched bases: 6. The germline CDR1 and CDR2 sequences are SNHLY and FYNNEI. CDR3 length equals 13 residues. The table came from immunoSEQ multiplex PCR; TCRdb's copy has only in-frame clones and leaves some out. The sample yields over 110,000 clones, under 90% seen once. The sample was PBMCs or T cells enriched from blood (not recorded which). The V call is TRBV2, the J call TRBJ1-1, with 10 bases identical to TRBD1. The sequence derives from a man aged 50 or older in a cohort exposed to, infected with or recovered from COVID-19 (not recorded which). The CDR3 bases are TGTGCCAGTAACCGGGACAGGGGAACTGAAGCTTTCTTT. Amino acid sequence: CASNRDRGTEAFF.